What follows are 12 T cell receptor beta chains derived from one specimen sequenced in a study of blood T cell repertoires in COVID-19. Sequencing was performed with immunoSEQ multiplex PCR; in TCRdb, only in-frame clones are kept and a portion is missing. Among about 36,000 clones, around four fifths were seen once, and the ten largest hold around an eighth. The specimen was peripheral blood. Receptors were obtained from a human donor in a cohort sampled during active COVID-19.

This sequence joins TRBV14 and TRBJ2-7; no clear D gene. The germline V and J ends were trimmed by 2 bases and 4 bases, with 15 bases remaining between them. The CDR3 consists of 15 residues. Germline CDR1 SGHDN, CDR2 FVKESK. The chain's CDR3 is CASSQIVSSLYEQYF. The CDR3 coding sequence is TGTGCCAGCAGCCAAATTGTAAGCTCACTTTACGAGCAGTACTTC.

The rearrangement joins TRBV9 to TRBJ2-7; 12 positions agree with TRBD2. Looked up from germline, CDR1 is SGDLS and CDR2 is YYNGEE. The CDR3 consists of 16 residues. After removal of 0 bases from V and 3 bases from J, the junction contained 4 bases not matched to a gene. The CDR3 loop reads CASSVDPLAGGYEQYF. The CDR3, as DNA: TGTGCCAGCAGCGTAGACCCACTAGCGGGGGGCTACGAGCAGTACTTC.

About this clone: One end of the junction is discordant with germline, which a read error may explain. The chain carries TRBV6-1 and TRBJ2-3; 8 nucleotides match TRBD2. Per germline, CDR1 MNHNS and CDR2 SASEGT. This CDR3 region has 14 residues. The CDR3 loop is CASGERGRTDTQYF. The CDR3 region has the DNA TGTGCCAGCGGTGAGCGGGGGCGGACAGATACGCAGTATTTT.

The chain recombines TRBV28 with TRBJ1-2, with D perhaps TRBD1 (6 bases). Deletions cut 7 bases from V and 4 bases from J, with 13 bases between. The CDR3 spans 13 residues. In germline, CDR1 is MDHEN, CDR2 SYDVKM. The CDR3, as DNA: TGTGCCAGCAACATACAGGGTGGCTATGGCTACACCTTC. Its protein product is CASNIQGGYGYTF.

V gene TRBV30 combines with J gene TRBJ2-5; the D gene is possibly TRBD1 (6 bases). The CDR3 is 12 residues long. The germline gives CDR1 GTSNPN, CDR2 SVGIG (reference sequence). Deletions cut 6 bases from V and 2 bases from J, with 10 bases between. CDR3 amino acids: CACSTGQETQYF. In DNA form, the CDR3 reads TGTGCCTGTTCGACAGGTCAAGAGACCCAGTACTTC.

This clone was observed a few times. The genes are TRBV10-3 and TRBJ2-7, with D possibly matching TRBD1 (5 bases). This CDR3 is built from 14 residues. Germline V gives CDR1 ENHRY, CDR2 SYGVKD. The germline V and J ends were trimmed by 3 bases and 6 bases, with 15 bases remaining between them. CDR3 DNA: TGTGCCATCAGTGACCGGCAGGGTCAAAGCGAGCAGTACTTC. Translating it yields CAISDRQGQSEQYF.

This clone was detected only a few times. Here the CDR3 reads CASRQEGYNTEAFF. CDR3 bases: TGTGCCAGCAGACAGGAAGGTTATAACACTGAAGCTTTCTTT. The chain couples TRBV5-8 to TRBJ1-1, with a possible D match to TRBD1 (5 bases). The CDR3 runs to 14 residues. Trimming left V 5 bases short and J 2 bases short, with 13 bases between. The V gene's germline CDR1 is SGHTS and CDR2 YDEGEE.

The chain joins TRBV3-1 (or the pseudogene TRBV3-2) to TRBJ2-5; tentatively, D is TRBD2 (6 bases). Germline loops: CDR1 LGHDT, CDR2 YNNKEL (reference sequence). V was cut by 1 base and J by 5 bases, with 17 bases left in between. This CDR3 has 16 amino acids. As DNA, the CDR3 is TGTGCCAGCAGCCAAGCACCTAGCGTTAGTGGGGAGACCCAGTACTTC. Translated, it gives CASSQAPSVSGETQYF.

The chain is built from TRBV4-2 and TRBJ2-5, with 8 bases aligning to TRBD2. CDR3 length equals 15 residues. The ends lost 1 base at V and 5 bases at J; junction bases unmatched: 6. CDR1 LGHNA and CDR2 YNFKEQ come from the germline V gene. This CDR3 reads CASSQAGGVRETQYF. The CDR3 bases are TGTGCCAGCAGCCAAGCCGGGGGGGTACGGGAGACCCAGTACTTC.

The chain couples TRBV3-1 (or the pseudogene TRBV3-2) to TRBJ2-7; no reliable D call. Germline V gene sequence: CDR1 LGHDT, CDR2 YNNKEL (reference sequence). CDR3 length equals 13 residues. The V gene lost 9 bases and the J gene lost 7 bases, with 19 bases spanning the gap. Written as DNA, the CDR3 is TGTGCCAGGATGGTAACCCTACCTAGGGAGCAGTACTTC. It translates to CARMVTLPREQYF.

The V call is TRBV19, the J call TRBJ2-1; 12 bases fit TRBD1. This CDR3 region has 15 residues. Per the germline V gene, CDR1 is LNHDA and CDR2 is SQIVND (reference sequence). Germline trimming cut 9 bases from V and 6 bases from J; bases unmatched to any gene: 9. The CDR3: CASSKGQGAFNEQFF. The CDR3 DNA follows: TGTGCCAGCTCAAAGGGACAGGGGGCTTTCAATGAGCAGTTCTTC.

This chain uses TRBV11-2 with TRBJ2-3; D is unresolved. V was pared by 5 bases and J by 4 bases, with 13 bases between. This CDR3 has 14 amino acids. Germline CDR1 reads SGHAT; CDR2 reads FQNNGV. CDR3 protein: CASSPVARADTQYF. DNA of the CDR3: TGTGCCAGCAGCCCGGTTGCTAGAGCAGATACGCAGTATTTT.